The T cell receptor (beta chain) under discussion was sequenced for a study of blood T cell repertoires in COVID-19. CDR1 LGHDT and CDR2 YNNKEL come from the germline V gene (reference sequence). V was clipped by 2 bases and J by 7 bases, with 12 bases between them. The CDR3 runs 14 residues. Only in-frame clones appear in the TCRdb table, and some are missing; sequencing was by immunoSEQ multiplex PCR. The sample lists 300,000 to 350,000 clones, roughly 90% occurring once. This TCR came from a woman aged 30 to 39 who had recovered from COVID-19. The chain recombines TRBV3-1 (or the pseudogene TRBV3-2) with TRBJ1-5; D is unclear. Sequencing used PBMCs or T cells enriched from blood (not recorded which). The CDR3 nucleotides read TGTGCCAGCAGCCAACCCGGCAGCGGGCAGCCCCAGCATTTT. It is translated as CASSQPGSGQPQHF.